The TCR beta chain under discussion was sequenced for a study of T cells in Graves' hyperthyroidism and ophthalmopathy. Study-wide points: The model made its ophthalmopathy prediction, and onset followed a median approximately 6 months later. Clonotypes that were expanded in thyroid above 0.001 mostly appeared in blood too. Stable hyperthyroidism and ophthalmopathy were separated using 13 V-J signatures.

Reasons for excluding patients were uncontrolled infection, other autoimmune disease, pregnancy or lactation. Germline CDR1 SEHNR, CDR2 FQNEAQ (reference sequence). Trimming cost V 5 bases and J 5 bases; bases outside gene matches: 8. This CDR3 comprises 14 residues. TCR beta CDR3 sequences were amplified from RNA transcripts. The TCR CDR3 was amplified in a first-round RT-PCR using the HTBI primer set. Each CDR3 protein is one row after TCRdb ran MiXCR on the multiplex PCR reads. The sample lists 540,000 or so distinct CDR3 sequences, approximately 44% occurring once. Many counts were recorded for this clonotype. What it binds is unknown.

The sequencing input was peripheral blood or thyroid tissue (not recorded which). The rearrangement uses TRBV7-9 and TRBJ2-5; 7 nucleotides line up with TRBD1. The receptor was derived from an adult woman with Graves' disease, either hyperthyroidism or ophthalmopathy (not recorded which). This chain's CDR3 is CASSIPRGQETQYF. DNA of the CDR3: TGTGCCAGCAGCATACCTAGGGGGCAGGAGACCCAGTACTTC. Full variable domain (outside the CDR3, taken from reference TRBV7-9 and TRBJ2-5): DTGVSQNPRHKITKRGQNVTFRCDPISEHNRLYWYRQTLGQGPEFLTYFQNEAQLEKSRLLSDRFSAERPKGSFSTLEIQRTEQGDSAMYLCASSIPRGQETQYFGPGTRLLVL.